What follows are 21 T cell receptor beta chains derived from one specimen sequenced in a study of cytomegalovirus exposure and HLA in healthy donors. This PCR relied on a set of 60 Vbeta primers and 13 Jbeta primers. TCRdb's copy holds only in-frame clones and misses some; the assay was immunoSEQ multiplex PCR. The table lists 55,000 to 75,000 clones, about 74% of them singletons, with about 10% in the top ten. The material sequenced was PBMCs. Receptors were obtained from a human donor in good health.

The chain has TRBV15 and TRBJ1-3, with a tentative D call TRBD1 (5 bases). The germline gives CDR1 LNHNV, CDR2 YYDKDF (reference sequence). The CDR3 consists of 18 residues. V lost 0 bases to trimming and J lost 0 bases, with 15 bases between them. CDR3 sequence reads: CATSRDFGHLSSGNTIYF. The DNA for the CDR3 is TGTGCCACCAGCAGAGATTTCGGACACTTGAGCTCTGGAAACACCATATATTTT. Combining the CDR3 with reference TRBV15 and TRBJ1-3 gives the whole variable domain DAMVIQNPRYQVTQFGKPVTLSCSQTLNHNVMYWYQQKSSQAPKLLFHYYDKDFNNEADTPDNFQSRRPNTSFCFLDIRSPGLGDTAMYLCATSRDFGHLSSGNTIYFGEGSWLTVV.

In its sample, this clone was seen a few times. The V call is TRBV5-4, the J call TRBJ1-3, with no clear D. This CDR3 is built from 13 residues. V was clipped by 4 bases and J by 0 bases, with 5 bases between them. Germline values: CDR1 SGHNT, CDR2 YYREEE (reference sequence). CDR3 sequence reads: CASSTGSGNTIYF. CDR3 nucleotides: TGTGCCAGCAGCACGGGCTCTGGAAACACCATATATTTT.

In the case of this clone: A read error may account for a junction end that differs from germline. The chain recombines TRBV7-9 with TRBJ1-1; perhaps TRBD1 as D (6 bases). The V gene's germline CDR1 is SEHNR and CDR2 FQNEAQ (reference sequence). This CDR3 contains 12 residues. DNA for the CDR3: TGTTCCAGCAGCTTCCAAACAGGGCAAGCTTTCTTT. Translated, it gives CSSSFQTGQAFF.

V is TRBV28 and J is TRBJ2-7; D is uncertain. Germline CDR1 is MDHEN and CDR2 is SYDVKM. This CDR3 comprises 14 residues. Trimming left V 3 bases short and J 4 bases short, with 13 bases between. The DNA of the CDR3 is TGTGCCAGCAGTTTGCAGTTCGCCGCTTACGAGCAGTACTTC. Its translation is CASSLQFAAYEQYF. Based on the CDR3 plus reference TRBV28 and TRBJ2-7, the full variable domain is DVKVTQSSRYLVKRTGEKVFLECVQDMDHENMFWYRQDPGLGLRLIYFSYDVKMKEKGDIPEGYSVSREKKERFSLILESASTNQTSMYLCASSLQFAAYEQYFGPGTRLTVT.

This rearrangement joins TRBV5-1 to TRBJ1-5; TRBD1 aligns across 10 bases. The V gene's germline CDR1 is SGHRS and CDR2 YFSETQ. CDR3 length: 15 amino acids. With V trimmed by 4 bases and J by 2 bases, 3 bases remained unmatched. The CDR3 is CASSRTGGGNQPQHF. CDR3 bases: TGCGCCAGCAGCCGGACAGGGGGAGGCAATCAGCCCCAGCATTTT.

As regards this clone: One junction end does not reproduce the germline sequence, and a read error may be involved. CDR3 coding DNA: TGTGCTAGCAGCTCGGGACTAGCGCAAGAGACCCAGTACTTC. This translates into CASSSGLAQETQYF. This chain connects TRBV7-7 to TRBJ2-5; 10 bases fit TRBD2. The germline V gene has CDR1 SSHAT and CDR2 FNYEAQ (reference sequence). There are 14 residues in the CDR3. Combining the CDR3 with reference TRBV7-7 and TRBJ2-5 gives the whole variable domain GAGVSQSPRYKVTKRGQDVTLRCDPISSHATLYWYQQALGQGPEFLTYFNYEAQPDKSGLPSDRFSAERPEGSISTLTIQRTEQRDSAMYRCASSSGLAQETQYFGPGTRLLVL.

This sequence joins TRBV5-5 and TRBJ1-3; a weak D match, TRBD1 (5 bases). Germline CDR1 reads SGHKS; CDR2 reads YYEKEE (reference sequence). V dropped 3 bases and J dropped 4 bases, with 11 bases sitting between them. CDR3 length equals 14 residues. The CDR3 nucleotides are TGTGCCAGCAGCTATGACAGTTCCGGAAACACCATATATTTT. Its translation: CASSYDSSGNTIYF.

This sequence joins TRBV13 and TRBJ1-2; D gene uncertain. V was pared by 1 base and J by 6 bases, with 6 bases between. The CDR3 spans 12 residues. Germline V gene sequence: CDR1 PRHDT, CDR2 FYEKMQ (reference sequence). CDR3 DNA sequence: TGTGCCAGCAGCTTAGCGGGGAATGGCTACACCTTC. Translated: CASSLAGNGYTF.

Only one count was recorded for this clone. The chain uses TRBV2 and TRBJ1-5; 8 positions agree with TRBD1. Germline assignment: CDR1 SNHLY and CDR2 FYNNEI. Trimming cost V 2 bases and J 6 bases; bases outside gene matches: 6. The CDR3 is made up of 15 amino acids. The CDR3, as DNA: TGTGCCAGCAGTGAAATACAGGGGGGACGTCAGCCCCAGCATTTT. Its protein product is CASSEIQGGRQPQHF. Looking up the rest from reference TRBV2 and TRBJ1-5 gives the full variable domain: EPEVTQTPSHQVTQMGQEVILRCVPISNHLYFYWYRQILGQKVEFLVSFYNNEISEKSEIFDDQFSVERPDGSNFTLKIRSTKLEDSAMYFCASSEIQGGRQPQHFGDGTRLSIL.

Here the CDR3 reads CASSNGPLYTQYF. The CDR3 coding sequence is TGTGCCAGCAGCAATGGCCCGCTGTATACGCAGTATTTT. The V gene is TRBV7-7, the J gene TRBJ2-3; no reliable D call. The V and J ends lost 5 bases and 7 bases respectively, with 13 bases between them. Per the germline V gene, CDR1 is SSHAT and CDR2 is FNYEAQ (reference sequence). The CDR3 has 13 amino acids.

The chain is built from TRBV5-6 and TRBJ1-5, with D perhaps TRBD1 (5 bases). With 1 base removed from V and 2 bases from J, the gap between germline ends came to 10 bases. Germline lookup yields CDR1 SGHDT and CDR2 YYEEEE. This CDR3 contains 15 residues. The CDR3 DNA sequence: TGTGCCAGCAGCTTGAGAGGGACTGGCAATCAGCCCCAGCATTTT. Protein sequence: CASSLRGTGNQPQHF.

CDR3 DNA sequence: TGTGCCAGCTCACCAGGGACAGGGGCAGATACGCAGTATTTT. Translated: CASSPGTGADTQYF. V usage is TRBV18 and J usage is TRBJ2-3, with 10 bases matching TRBD1. In germline, CDR1 is KGHSH, CDR2 LQKENI. J was trimmed by 4 bases and V by 2 bases; bases with no gene match: 0. CDR3 length: 14 residues.

The V gene is TRBV6-5, the J gene TRBJ1-2, with D possibly being TRBD1 (6 bases). The CDR3 length is 13 residues. V was pared by 10 bases and J by 8 bases, with 20 bases between. The germline V gene encodes CDR1 MNHEY and CDR2 SVGAGI. The CDR3 region is CATQQGGPLGYTF. CDR3 bases: TGTGCCACCCAACAGGGTGGCCCTCTGGGCTACACCTTC.

V and J are TRBV5-1 and TRBJ1-4, with D possibly matching TRBD1 (6 bases). Trimming took 8 bases from V and 8 from J, leaving 16 bases between them. The CDR3 consists of 13 residues. Germline values: CDR1 SGHRS, CDR2 YFSETQ. The DNA of the CDR3 is TGCGCCAGTTCCGGGACAAGCAACGAAAAACTGTTTTTT. Translated, it gives CASSGTSNEKLFF.

This clone occurred once. The chain carries TRBV7-9 and TRBJ1-2; 9 bases map to TRBD1. With V trimmed by 4 bases and J by 4 bases, 4 bases remained unmatched. Germline V lookup: CDR1 SEHNR, CDR2 FQNEAQ (reference sequence). This CDR3 region has 14 residues. CDR3 residues: CASSWGQGAYGYTF. The CDR3 nucleotides are TGTGCCAGCAGCTGGGGACAGGGTGCCTATGGCTACACCTTC.

The chain recombines TRBV18 with TRBJ2-7; TRBD2 matches at 7 bases. CDR1 is KGHSH, CDR2 LQKENI, per germline. Germline trimming cut 4 bases from V and 0 bases from J; bases unmatched to any gene: 3. The CDR3 extends over 14 amino acids. The CDR3, as DNA: TGTGCCAGCTCACGGGGAGGGAGCTCCTACGAGCAGTACTTC. Protein product: CASSRGGSSYEQYF.

The V call is TRBV27, the J call TRBJ1-1; D might be TRBD1 (5 bases). There are 16 residues in the CDR3. The germline V and J ends were trimmed by 3 bases and 2 bases, with 16 bases remaining between them. Germline V gene sequence: CDR1 MNHEY, CDR2 SMNVEV (reference sequence). The CDR3 protein is CASSLVWRQSNTEAFF. The CDR3 DNA reads TGTGCCAGCAGTTTGGTTTGGAGACAGAGCAACACTGAAGCTTTCTTT.

In regard to this clone: The junction and the germline gene differ at one end; a read error may be behind it. The genes are TRBV5-4 and TRBJ1-1; 7 bases match TRBD1. Germline CDR1 is SGHNT and CDR2 is YYREEE (reference sequence). This CDR3 region has 14 residues. CDR3 sequence: CASRLGQSHTEAFF. The CDR3 region has the DNA TGTGCCAGCAGATTGGGACAGTCTCACACTGAAGCTTTCTTT. Complete variable domain (other parts from reference TRBV5-4 and TRBJ1-1): ETGVTQSPTHLIKTRGQQVTLRCSSQSGHNTVSWYQQALGQGPQFIFQYYREEENGRGNFPPRFSGLQFPNYSSELNVNALELDDSALYLCASRLGQSHTEAFFGQGTRLTVV.

The chain is built from TRBV5-4 and TRBJ2-7, with 7 bases that match TRBD2. Germline CDR1 SGHNT, CDR2 YYREEE (reference sequence). CDR3 size: 12 residues. J was trimmed by 8 bases and V by 6 bases; bases with no gene match: 8. This chain's CDR3 is CASTREGMKQYF. The CDR3 DNA is TGTGCCAGCACCAGGGAGGGAATGAAGCAGTACTTC.

V and J are TRBV5-1 and TRBJ1-1; TRBD1 matches 9 bases. The length of the CDR3 is 15 residues. Germline CDR1 SGHRS, CDR2 YFSETQ. J was trimmed by 0 bases and V by 5 bases; bases with no gene match: 5. CDR3 sequence reads: CASREQGAMNTEAFF. Here the CDR3 DNA reads TGCGCCAGCAGGGAACAGGGGGCGATGAACACTGAAGCTTTCTTT.

The chain employs TRBV25-1 and TRBJ2-3, with a weak D call TRBD2 (5 bases). CDR3 length: 12 amino acids. Per germline, CDR1 MGHDK and CDR2 SYGVNS. V was pared by 8 bases and J by 4 bases, with 10 bases between. The DNA for the CDR3 is TGTGCCAGCGGGCAGCGGCCAGATACGCAGTATTTT. Its protein is CASGQRPDTQYF.